These T cell receptor beta chains were read from a single sample in a study of vaccination effects on CD4 cells after COVID-19. Generated by immunoSEQ multiplex PCR, the TCRdb table keeps only in-frame clones and is missing some. The profile shows 30,000 or so clones, 74% of them singletons. These receptors have no known antigen. Sequencing was performed on CD4+ T cells from PBMCs cultured without peptide, taken after COVID-19 vaccination. The receptors derive from a human donor who received a COVID-19 vaccine. CDR3s include the opening cysteine and the closing phenylalanine or tryptophan. The D gene is left open where the match is weak. For some rows the clone size is stated as once, few or many, or as a class when expanded; others skip it.

V gene	J gene	D gene	clone size	CDR3 protein	CDR3 DNA
TRBV6-5	TRBJ1-4	TRBD1	-	CASRGTVGEEKLFF	TGTGCCAGCAGAGGGACAGTCGGGGAAGAAAAACTGTTTTTT
TRBV28	TRBJ1-5	-	-	CASSLTDSNQPQHF	TGTGCCAGCAGTCTGACGGATAGCAATCAGCCCCAGCATTTT
TRBV6-2/TRBV6-3	TRBJ1-5	TRBD1	-	CASSYSGTGGPPHQPQHF	TGTGCCAGCAGCTACTCCGGGACAGGGGGCCCTCCCCATCAGCCCCAGCATTTT
TRBV7-9	TRBJ1-2	TRBD1	few	CASSSKETGTASNYGYTF	TGTGCCAGCAGCTCTAAAGAGACCGGGACAGCATCTAACTATGGCTACACCTTC
TRBV27	TRBJ2-1	TRBD2	-	CASSTLGGTNLPPQFF	TGTGCCAGCTCGACCCTGGGCGGGACTAACCTACCGCCCCAGTTCTTC
TRBV29-1	TRBJ1-2	-	few	CSVGRGGSFGYTF	TGCAGCGTTGGTCGGGGGGGATCTTTTGGCTACACCTTC
TRBV7-2	TRBJ1-1	-	-	CASSLYSMNTEAFF	TGTGCCAGCAGCTTATACAGCATGAACACTGAAGCTTTCTTT
TRBV28	TRBJ2-1	TRBD2	-	CASRGTSGSSSYSYNEQFF	TGTGCCAGCAGGGGGACTAGCGGGAGTTCTTCATACTCCTACAATGAGCAGTTCTTC
TRBV10-3	TRBJ1-3	-	-	CAISESGGPSSGNTIYF	TGTGCCATCAGTGAGTCCGGGGGCCCTAGCTCTGGAAACACCATATATTTT
TRBV6-5	TRBJ2-1	-	few	CASRGGQGNEQFF	TGTGCCAGCCGGGGGGGACAGGGCAATGAGCAGTTCTTC
TRBV9	TRBJ2-4	TRBD2	-	CASSVGGGLAGPLAKNIQYF	TGTGCCAGCAGCGTAGGGGGGGGACTAGCGGGGCCCCTAGCCAAAAACATTCAGTACTTC
TRBV7-2	TRBJ2-5	TRBD1	-	CASTGTVQETQYF	TGTGCCAGCACCGGGACAGTCCAAGAGACCCAGTACTTC
TRBV27	TRBJ1-2	-	-	CASSLAGRTNYGYTF	TGTGCCAGCAGTTTAGCAGGCAGAACTAACTATGGCTACACCTTC
TRBV11-3	TRBJ2-2	-	-	CASSLDQRGTGELFF	TGTGCCAGCAGCTTAGATCAAAGAGGGACCGGGGAGCTGTTTTTT
TRBV7-2	TRBJ1-3	TRBD1	-	CASSWTGPGNTIYF	TGTGCCAGCAGCTGGACAGGGCCTGGAAACACCATATATTTT
TRBV7-2	TRBJ2-1	TRBD1	-	CASSIDRAGEQFF	TGTGCCAGCAGCATAGACAGGGCTGGTGAGCAGTTCTTC
TRBV14	TRBJ1-6	-	-	CASSQELLAGNSPLHF	TGTGCCAGCAGCCAAGAATTACTGGCAGGAAATTCACCCCTCCACTTT
TRBV5-1	TRBJ1-1	-	-	CASSDGRVGTEAFF	TGCGCCAGCAGCGACGGAAGGGTCGGCACTGAAGCTTTCTTT
TRBV2	TRBJ2-5	-	-	CASSPVQETQYF	TGTGCCAGCAGCCCAGTACAAGAGACCCAGTACTTC
TRBV20-1	TRBJ2-7	-	-	CSASPAGSRAYEQYF	TGCAGTGCTAGTCCTGCGGGCTCCAGGGCCTACGAGCAGTACTTC
TRBV12-3/TRBV12-4	TRBJ1-1	-	-	CASSLIAEAFF	TGTGCCAGCAGTTTAATTGCTGAAGCTTTCTTT
TRBV4-3	TRBJ1-1	-	-	CASSQELGHTEAFF	TGCGCCAGCAGCCAAGAGCTCGGGCACACTGAAGCTTTCTTT
TRBV5-1	TRBJ2-5	TRBD2	-	CASSYLGGGDRKETQYF	TGCGCCAGCAGCTATCTGGGCGGGGGGGATCGAAAAGAGACCCAGTACTTC
TRBV5-1	TRBJ2-2	TRBD2	-	CASSWGGSTTGELFF	TGCGCCAGCAGCTGGGGGGGGAGTACAACCGGGGAGCTGTTTTTT
TRBV7-8	TRBJ1-2	-	-	CASSLAAQGRGYGYTF	TGTGCCAGCAGCTTAGCAGCACAGGGAAGAGGCTATGGCTACACCTTC
TRBV5-4	TRBJ2-3	TRBD2	-	CASSLGGGLAGDTQYF	TGTGCCAGCAGCTTGGGAGGGGGACTAGCGGGAGATACGCAGTATTTT
TRBV3-1/TRBV3-2	TRBJ2-5	TRBD2	-	CASSQARTSGGETQYF	TGTGCCAGCAGCCAGGCAAGGACTAGCGGGGGGGAGACCCAGTACTTC
TRBV10-3	TRBJ2-2	-	few	CAISGREGTGELFF	TGTGCCATCAGTGGGCGAGAGGGGACCGGGGAGCTGTTTTTT
TRBV30	TRBJ1-4	TRBD1	few	CAWNRGKGEKLFF	TGTGCCTGGAACAGGGGAAAGGGTGAAAAACTGTTTTTT
TRBV5-5	TRBJ2-7	-	-	CASSLGGQFSYEQYF	TGTGCCAGCAGCTTGGGAGGACAGTTCTCCTACGAGCAGTACTTC
TRBV30	TRBJ1-6	-	-	CAWSPLWPGDSPLHF	TGTGCCTGGAGTCCTCTTTGGCCCGGCGATTCACCCCTCCACTTT
TRBV20-1	TRBJ2-1	-	-	CSARGPSEQFF	TGCAGTGCTAGAGGTCCGAGTGAGCAGTTCTTC
TRBV5-1	TRBJ1-2	-	-	CASSRTPDPNYGYTF	TGCGCCAGCAGCCGGACTCCGGACCCAAACTATGGCTACACCTTC
TRBV19	TRBJ1-2	TRBD1	-	CASIGAGGAGYGYTF	TGTGCCAGTATCGGAGCAGGGGGCGCCGGATATGGCTACACCTTC
TRBV6-5	TRBJ2-3	-	-	CASSYPPRGTDTQYF	TGTGCCAGCAGTTACCCCCCCAGGGGCACAGATACGCAGTATTTT
TRBV5-1	TRBJ1-2	-	-	CASSLGGTGPNYGYTF	TGCGCCAGCAGCTTGGGGGGTACAGGTCCCAACTATGGCTACACCTTC
TRBV6-1	TRBJ1-4	TRBD1	-	CASRTGQGSEKLFF	TGTGCCAGCAGGACAGGACAGGGTAGTGAAAAACTGTTTTTT
TRBV18	TRBJ1-4	TRBD1	-	CASSDRATNEKLFF	TGTGCCAGCTCGGACAGGGCAACTAATGAAAAACTGTTTTTT
TRBV6-5	TRBJ1-1	TRBD1	-	CASSRDSMNTEAFF	TGTGCCAGCAGCAGGGACAGCATGAACACTGAAGCTTTCTTT
TRBV12-2	TRBJ2-4	-	once	CASRLGGTSGINQYF	TGTGCAAGTCGCTTAGGGGGGACTAGCGGGATAAATCAGTACTTC
TRBV12-3/TRBV12-4	TRBJ1-5	-	few	CASSSSVGQPQHF	TGTGCCAGCAGTTCCTCAGTGGGACAGCCCCAGCATTTT
TRBV14	TRBJ1-2	-	few	CASSPQGSNYGYTF	TGTGCCAGCAGCCCCCAAGGGAGTAACTATGGCTACACCTTC
TRBV30	TRBJ1-2	TRBD1	-	CAWEGQGNYGYTF	TGTGCCTGGGAGGGACAGGGGAACTATGGCTACACCTTC
TRBV6-5	TRBJ2-1	-	-	CASKRTGNYNEQFF	TGTGCCAGCAAGAGGACTGGGAACTACAATGAGCAGTTCTTC
TRBV30	TRBJ1-2	-	few	CAWSRDRPRSYTF	TGTGCCTGGAGTCGCGACAGGCCTCGGAGCTACACCTTC
TRBV28	TRBJ1-1	TRBD1	-	CASSVGQGRTEAFF	TGTGCCAGCAGTGTGGGACAGGGGAGAACTGAAGCTTTCTTT
TRBV19	TRBJ1-4	-	-	CASTPERRRSNEKLFF	TGTGCCAGTACCCCAGAACGCCGACGGTCTAATGAAAAACTGTTTTTT
TRBV5-1	TRBJ2-7	-	-	CASSLGAGQRSYEQYF	TGCGCCAGCAGCTTGGGGGCCGGACAGCGTTCCTACGAGCAGTACTTC
TRBV10-1	TRBJ1-6	-	-	CASTVAGVLDSPLHF	TGCGCCAGCACTGTGGCGGGGGTATTGGATTCACCCCTCCACTTT
TRBV28	TRBJ2-1	-	-	CASSPMGHRDNEQFF	TGTGCCAGCAGCCCAATGGGACATAGGGACAATGAGCAGTTCTTC
TRBV28	TRBJ2-3	-	-	CASSSLVHTDTQYF	TGTGCCAGCAGTTCCCTTGTCCACACAGATACGCAGTATTTT
TRBV3-1/TRBV3-2	TRBJ1-1	-	few	CASSHPQGEAFF	TGTGCCAGCAGCCACCCCCAGGGTGAAGCTTTCTTT
TRBV3-1/TRBV3-2	TRBJ1-1	-	-	CASSQPTGGAFF	TGTGCCAGCAGCCAGCCCACAGGTGGGGCTTTCTTT